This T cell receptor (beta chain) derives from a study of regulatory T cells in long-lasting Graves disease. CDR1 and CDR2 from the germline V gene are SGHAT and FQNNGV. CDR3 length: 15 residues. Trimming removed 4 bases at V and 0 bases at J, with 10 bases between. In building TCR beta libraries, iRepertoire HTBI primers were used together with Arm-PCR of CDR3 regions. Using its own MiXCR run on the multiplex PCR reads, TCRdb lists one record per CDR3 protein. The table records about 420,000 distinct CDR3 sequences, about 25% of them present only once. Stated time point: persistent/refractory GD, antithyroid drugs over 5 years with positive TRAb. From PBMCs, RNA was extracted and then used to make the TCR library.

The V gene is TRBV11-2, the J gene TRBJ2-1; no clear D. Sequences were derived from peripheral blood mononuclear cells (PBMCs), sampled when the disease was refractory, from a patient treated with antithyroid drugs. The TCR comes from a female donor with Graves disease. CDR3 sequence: CASSSAWSSYNEQFF. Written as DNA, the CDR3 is TGTGCCAGCAGCTCCGCGTGGAGCTCCTACAATGAGCAGTTCTTC.